This T cell receptor beta chain was captured in a study of beta chain features in type 1 diabetes. Overall study context: On cell yields, gender and age, patients and healthy donors were similar.

A few counts support this clone. The antigen is undetermined. Whole-study findings and limits: Researchers report that Type 1 diabetes patients had moderately but significantly shorter TCRB CDR3s across all four CD4+ subsets. In the patient group, naive, central memory and Treg TCRB repertoires seemed more alike than in the healthy donor group. For TCRB rearrangement, an influence of HLA type remained unresolved here.

Purity above 98% was achieved in all sorted populations. Of the isolated RNA, all was reverse transcribed, and so the sequenced material was expressed TCRB transcripts. This table comes from immunoSEQ multiplex PCR, and its TCRdb copy is limited to in-frame clones, with some not included. The data show under 350,000 clones, 13% to 15% seen once. Trimming stripped 6 bases from V and 0 bases from J, with 9 bases between. Germline V gene data show CDR1 as SGHTA and CDR2 as FQGNSA. The CDR3 length is 13 residues. The sequence was collected from a man aged 30 to 45 with type 1 diabetes. The V and J genes are TRBV7-2 and TRBJ2-7; D unclear. The specimen was naive CD4+ T cells from blood. The chain's CDR3 is CASRASSSYEQYF. For the CDR3, the DNA is TGTGCCAGCAGGGCCTCATCCTCCTACGAGCAGTACTTC.